These T cell receptor beta chains were read from a single sample in a study of T cell responses to AZD1222 COVID-19 vaccine. Sequencing used immunoSEQ multiplex PCR; TCRdb keeps in-frame clones, though not all of them. The repertoire has about 120,000 clones, more than 75% of them found once; the top ten carry around 1%. The specimen comprised peripheral blood, sampled 28 days after the second AZD1222 dose. Source of these receptors: an adult who received the AZD1222 COVID-19 vaccine. Each CDR3 is given with its conserved first and last residue. The D gene is left open where the match is weak. Not all rows give a size; the values are once, few, many and, for expanded clones, a class.

DNA: TGTGCCAGCAGCAGACAGTGGAATCAGCCCCAGCATTTT; CDR3: CASSRQWNQPQHF; D: -; V: TRBV28; size: -; J: TRBJ1-5
DNA: TGTGCCAGCAGCTTCCCCCAAACGGGACGGAGAAATTCACCCCTCCACTTT; CDR3: CASSFPQTGRRNSPLHF; D: -; V: TRBV11-2; size: once; J: TRBJ1-6
DNA: TGTGCCAGCAGCCTGCACCCGGGACTAGTGGCATACAATGAGCAGTTCTTC; CDR3: CASSLHPGLVAYNEQFF; D: TRBD2; V: TRBV7-2; size: -; J: TRBJ2-1
DNA: TGCGCCAGCAGCTTGCTAGGGACCTCCAGTAATGAGCAGTTCTTC; CDR3: CASSLLGTSSNEQFF; D: -; V: TRBV5-1; size: -; J: TRBJ2-1
DNA: TGTGCCAGCAGCTCGGAGAATGAGCAGTTCTTC; CDR3: CASSSENEQFF; D: -; V: TRBV11-3; size: -; J: TRBJ2-1
DNA: TGTGCCAGTAGTTTCTTGGACAGGGCCTATGGCTACACCTTC; CDR3: CASSFLDRAYGYTF; D: TRBD1; V: TRBV19; size: -; J: TRBJ1-2
DNA: TGTGCCAGCAGCCTAGACAGGGGGTCGGGTCAGCCCCAGCATTTT; CDR3: CASSLDRGSGQPQHF; D: TRBD1; V: TRBV16; size: once; J: TRBJ1-5
DNA: TGCGCCAGCAGCAAGACAGGGGGCAATAACTATGGCTACACCTTC; CDR3: CASSKTGGNNYGYTF; D: TRBD1; V: TRBV5-1; size: -; J: TRBJ1-2
DNA: TGTGCCAGCTCACGGGGTCAAGAGACCCAGTACTTC; CDR3: CASSRGQETQYF; D: -; V: TRBV18; size: -; J: TRBJ2-5
DNA: TGTGCCAGCAGTAGGGTGCCGAACACTGAAGCTTTCTTT; CDR3: CASSRVPNTEAFF; D: -; V: TRBV6-4; size: -; J: TRBJ1-1
DNA: TGTGCCATCAGTGAGTCAGACAGGGAGAACACTGAAGCTTTCTTT; CDR3: CAISESDRENTEAFF; D: TRBD1; V: TRBV10-3; size: -; J: TRBJ1-1
DNA: TGTGCCAGCAGTACGACTAGCGGGAATCAGGGTGAGCAGTTCTTC; CDR3: CASSTTSGNQGEQFF; D: TRBD2; V: TRBV6-5; size: -; J: TRBJ2-1
DNA: TGTGCCAGCAGCCCTCTACAGGGGGCAGGAGAAAAACTGTTTTTT; CDR3: CASSPLQGAGEKLFF; D: TRBD1; V: TRBV28; size: once; J: TRBJ1-4
DNA: TGTGCCAGCAGCACCGTGGCGGAGCAGTACTTC; CDR3: CASSTVAEQYF; D: -; V: TRBV3-1/TRBV3-2; size: -; J: TRBJ2-7
DNA: TGTGCCAGCAGCTTAGGAGGGACAGGGGCTGACACCGGGGAGCTGTTTTTT; CDR3: CASSLGGTGADTGELFF; D: TRBD1; V: TRBV7-3; size: -; J: TRBJ2-2
DNA: TGTGCCAGCAGCTTCCGACAGGGAACTCACACTGAAGCTTTCTTT; CDR3: CASSFRQGTHTEAFF; D: TRBD1; V: TRBV7-9; size: -; J: TRBJ1-1
DNA: TGTGCCAGCAGCTGGGGACAAGGAGAGGACAATCAGCCCCAGCATTTT; CDR3: CASSWGQGEDNQPQHF; D: -; V: TRBV7-6; size: -; J: TRBJ1-5
DNA: TGTGCCAGTAGTACAATATCGACAGGGTGGAAAAGTCAGCCCCAGCATTTT; CDR3: CASSTISTGWKSQPQHF; D: TRBD1; V: TRBV19; size: -; J: TRBJ1-5
DNA: TGTGCCAGCAGTCATGGACAGGGCTATGGCTACACCTTC; CDR3: CASSHGQGYGYTF; D: TRBD1; V: TRBV6-2/TRBV6-3; size: -; J: TRBJ1-2
DNA: TGTGCCAGTAGTGTACAGGTTGGTCGCAATCAGCCCCAGCATTTT; CDR3: CASSVQVGRNQPQHF; D: -; V: TRBV19; size: -; J: TRBJ1-5
DNA: TGTGCCAGCAGTGATCCCGGGACTAGCAACATTCAGTACTTC; CDR3: CASSDPGTSNIQYF; D: TRBD2; V: TRBV25-1; size: few; J: TRBJ2-4
DNA: TGTGCCAGCAGTTTATTTCCGGGACAGGGGGCGATCGGGGAGCTGTTTTTT; CDR3: CASSLFPGQGAIGELFF; D: TRBD1; V: TRBV7-9; size: -; J: TRBJ2-2
DNA: TGTGCCAGCTCACAGGGGGCGGCTGAGACCCAGTACTTC; CDR3: CASSQGAAETQYF; D: TRBD1; V: TRBV18; size: -; J: TRBJ2-5
DNA: TGTGCCAGCAGTCTAGGACTAGCGGACACAGATACGCAGTATTTT; CDR3: CASSLGLADTDTQYF; D: TRBD2; V: TRBV4-2; size: -; J: TRBJ2-3
DNA: TGTGCCAGCAGTTACCGGGACATTTCTGAAGCTTTCTTT; CDR3: CASSYRDISEAFF; D: -; V: TRBV6-5; size: -; J: TRBJ1-1
DNA: TGTGCCAGTAGGGACCGATACTACGAGCAGTACTTC; CDR3: CASRDRYYEQYF; D: -; V: TRBV19; size: -; J: TRBJ2-7
DNA: TGTGCCAGCAGCCTTATCCGTGGGGGGTGGTACGAGCAGTACTTC; CDR3: CASSLIRGGWYEQYF; D: -; V: TRBV11-2; size: -; J: TRBJ2-7
DNA: TGTGCCATCACCAGGGACATTAATCAGCCCCAGCATTTT; CDR3: CAITRDINQPQHF; D: -; V: TRBV10-3; size: few; J: TRBJ1-5
DNA: TGTGCCAGCAGCGACAGGGGAACTAACTATGGCTACACCTTC; CDR3: CASSDRGTNYGYTF; D: TRBD1; V: TRBV6-5; size: -; J: TRBJ1-2
DNA: TGTGCCAGCAGACTACAGGGGGCGGCCACCCTTGAAGCTTTCTTT; CDR3: CASRLQGAATLEAFF; D: TRBD1; V: TRBV6-5; size: -; J: TRBJ1-1
DNA: TGTGCCAGCAGCTCGACAGGGTACCCGGGCTATGGCTACACCTTC; CDR3: CASSSTGYPGYGYTF; D: TRBD1; V: TRBV5-6; size: once; J: TRBJ1-2
DNA: TGTGCCAGCAGCCTACCGGGACAGGGTTTTCCAGATACGCAGTATTTT; CDR3: CASSLPGQGFPDTQYF; D: TRBD1; V: TRBV27; size: -; J: TRBJ2-3
DNA: TGTGCCATCAGTGAGGTCCGGTGGGGTAACTACGAGCAGTACTTC; CDR3: CAISEVRWGNYEQYF; D: -; V: TRBV10-3; size: -; J: TRBJ2-7
DNA: TGTGCCAGTAGTATACGGCACACCAGGACTGATTACGAGCAGTACTTC; CDR3: CASSIRHTRTDYEQYF; D: -; V: TRBV19; size: -; J: TRBJ2-7
DNA: TGTGCCAGTAGTGACAGGGGACCAGATACGCAGTATTTT; CDR3: CASSDRGPDTQYF; D: TRBD1; V: TRBV19; size: -; J: TRBJ2-3
DNA: TGTGCCAGCAGACCCGGCGGGGCTCGGGACGAGCAGTACTTC; CDR3: CASRPGGARDEQYF; D: -; V: TRBV28; size: -; J: TRBJ2-7